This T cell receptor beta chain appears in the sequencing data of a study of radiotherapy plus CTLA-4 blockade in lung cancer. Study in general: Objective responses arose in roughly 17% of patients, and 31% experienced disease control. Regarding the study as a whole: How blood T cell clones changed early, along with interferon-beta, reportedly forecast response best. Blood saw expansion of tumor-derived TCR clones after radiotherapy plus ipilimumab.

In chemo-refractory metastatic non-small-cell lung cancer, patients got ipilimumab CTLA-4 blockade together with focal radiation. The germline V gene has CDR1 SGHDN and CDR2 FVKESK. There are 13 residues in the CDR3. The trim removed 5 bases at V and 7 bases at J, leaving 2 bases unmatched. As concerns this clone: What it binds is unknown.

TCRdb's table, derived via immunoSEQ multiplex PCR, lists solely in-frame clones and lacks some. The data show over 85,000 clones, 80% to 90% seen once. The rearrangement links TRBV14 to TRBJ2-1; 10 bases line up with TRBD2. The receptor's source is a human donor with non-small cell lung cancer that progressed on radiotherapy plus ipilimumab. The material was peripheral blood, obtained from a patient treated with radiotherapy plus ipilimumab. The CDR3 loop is CASSNSGGNEQFF. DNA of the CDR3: TGTGCCAGCAGCAATAGCGGGGGGAATGAGCAGTTCTTC.